One and the same sample provided the 20 T cell receptor beta chains below, sequenced in a study of naive and memory T cell subsets. An equimolar mix of two oligonucleotides served as the beta constant-region primer for TRBC1 and TRBC2. Four rounds of PCR amplified the ligated cDNA using nested alpha and beta constant-region primers plus SP2. TCRdb re-called the UMI-ligation and nested PCR reads with MiXCR, one entry per CDR3 protein. The sample records 80,000 to 95,000 distinct CDR3 sequences, about 8.2% being singletons. Sequenced: naive CD8+ T cells from blood. These receptors were obtained from a human donor in good health.

This clonotype appeared a few times. This chain joins TRBV3-1 and TRBJ2-1, with no clear D. Trimming took off 0 bases at V and 6 bases at J, with 9 bases between the two ends. The CDR3 loop spans 14 amino acids. Germline values: CDR1 LGHDT, CDR2 YNNKEL (reference sequence). CDR3 loop: CASSQETATNEQFF. In DNA, the CDR3 is TGTGCCAGCAGCCAAGAAACCGCGACCAATGAGCAGTTCTTC.

The gene calls are TRBV6-5 and TRBJ2-3; TRBD1 matches at 7 bases. Germline V lookup: CDR1 MNHEY, CDR2 SVGAGI. The CDR3 is 14 amino acids. V gave up 5 bases and J gave up 0 bases; unmatched junction bases: 2. CDR3 DNA sequence: TGTGCCAGCAGTACGACAGGGAGCACAGATACGCAGTATTTT. It is translated as CASSTTGSTDTQYF.

This clonotype appeared many times. The gene calls are TRBV24-1 and TRBJ2-7; D remains unclear. V dropped 3 bases and J dropped 5 bases, with 13 bases sitting between them. Looked up from germline, CDR1 is KGHDR and CDR2 is SFDVKD. This CDR3 region has 14 residues. CDR3 DNA: TGTGCCACCAGTGATCCCGGGTCTTCTCACGAGCAGTACTTC. It translates to CATSDPGSSHEQYF.

The rearrangement joins TRBV7-8 to TRBJ2-7; possible D gene TRBD2, 6 bases. Trimming took 6 bases from V and 5 from J, leaving 17 bases between them. The CDR3 has 14 residues. Germline assignment: CDR1 SGHVS and CDR2 FQNEAQ. CDR3 bases: TGTGCCAGCAGTCGGGAAAGGGGCGGGGACGAGCAGTACTTC. It encodes CASSRERGGDEQYF.

In this sample, this clonotype turned up a few times. The rearrangement uses TRBV7-2 and TRBJ2-5; 8 bases are shared with TRBD2. Germline assignment: CDR1 SGHTA and CDR2 FQGNSA. The CDR3 totals 14 residues. V shed 1 base, J shed 2 bases, and the junction held 0 bases outside the gene matches. The CDR3 reads CASSLGGGQETQYF. For the CDR3, the DNA is TGTGCCAGCAGCTTAGGCGGGGGGCAAGAGACCCAGTACTTC.

This chain connects TRBV28 to TRBJ2-1; TRBD2 matches at 9 bases. The CDR3 is 17 amino acids. Germline loops: CDR1 MDHEN, CDR2 SYDVKM. J gave up 4 bases and V 7 bases, and 14 bases lay outside the gene matches. The CDR3 protein is CASTTPGLARKYNEQFF. As DNA, the CDR3 is TGTGCCAGCACCACCCCCGGACTAGCGAGAAAATACAATGAGCAGTTCTTC.

The chain recombines TRBV29-1 with TRBJ1-1; D possibly corresponds to TRBD1 (5 bases). CDR1 is SQVTM and CDR2 is ANQGSEA in the germline V gene. This CDR3 is 14 amino acids long. V was cut by 2 bases and J by 8 bases, with 18 bases left in between. The CDR3 here is CSVETGGSTMEAFF. The CDR3 bases are TGCAGCGTTGAAACGGGGGGTTCGACAATGGAAGCTTTCTTT.

This clonotype was picked up a small number of times. This chain uses TRBV13 with TRBJ2-1, with TRBD2 matching 11 bases. This CDR3 contains 15 residues. Germline assignment: CDR1 PRHDT and CDR2 FYEKMQ (reference sequence). The trim removed 3 bases at V and 5 bases at J, leaving 3 bases unmatched. The DNA of the CDR3 is TGTGCCAGCAGCTTTTTGGGACTAGCGGACAATGAGCAGTTCTTC. Translating it yields CASSFLGLADNEQFF.

The V gene is TRBV30, the J gene TRBJ2-7; 10 bases align to TRBD2. The CDR3 totals 14 residues. J lost 4 bases, V lost 5 bases, and 8 bases had no gene match. The germline V gene has CDR1 GTSNPN and CDR2 SVGIG (reference sequence). The CDR3 coding sequence is TGTGCCTGGGGCGATAGCGGGAGGTGGTACGAGCAGTACTTC. This sequence encodes CAWGDSGRWYEQYF.

The genes are TRBV15 and TRBJ2-1; D remains unclear. The CDR3 totals 13 residues. The V end lost 9 bases, the J end lost 10 bases, and 19 bases lay between the germline ends. Per the germline V gene, CDR1 is LNHNV and CDR2 is YYDKDF (reference sequence). CDR3: CATARLDSREQFF. The CDR3 region has the DNA TGTGCCACAGCCCGATTAGATTCCAGGGAGCAGTTCTTC.

This clonotype was seen a few times. This chain connects TRBV20-1 to TRBJ2-6; 12 positions match TRBD1. Germline-derived CDR1 and CDR2 are DFQATT and SNEGSKA (reference sequence). The CDR3 covers 15 residues. V lost 0 bases and J lost 12; bases outside the gene matches: 6. The CDR3 sequence is CSARDRGDRGLVLTF. The CDR3 DNA sequence: TGCAGTGCTAGAGATCGAGGGGACAGGGGGCTCGTCCTGACTTTC.

This clonotype was seen a few times. The gene calls are TRBV7-2 and TRBJ2-3; 12 nucleotides match TRBD2. Germline CDR1 is SGHTA and CDR2 is FQGNSA. V lost 5 bases and J lost 4; bases outside the gene matches: 7. The CDR3 is 16 amino acids. The CDR3 bases are TGTGCCAGCAGCGAGCCTAGCGGGAGGGGATCAGATACGCAGTATTTT. This sequence encodes CASSEPSGRGSDTQYF.

In its sample, this clonotype was seen a few times. The chain couples TRBV29-1 to TRBJ2-7; TRBD1 matches at 8 bases. CDR1 and CDR2 from the germline V gene are SQVTM and ANQGSEA. V lost 0 bases to trimming and J lost 2 bases; unmatched junction nucleotides: 12. This CDR3 spans 17 amino acids. Here the CDR3 reads CSVEDPAGTTGAYEQYF. The CDR3 bases are TGCAGCGTTGAAGATCCGGCGGGGACGACAGGGGCCTACGAGCAGTACTTC.

The V gene is TRBV7-8, the J gene TRBJ2-7, with TRBD2 as a possible D gene (5 bases). The CDR3 loop spans 16 amino acids. Germline V gene data show CDR1 as SGHVS and CDR2 as FQNEAQ. The germline V and J ends were trimmed by 1 base and 0 bases, with 13 bases remaining between them. In DNA form, the CDR3 reads TGTGCCAGCAGCTTAGAGGTAGAGCGGAGCTCCTACGAGCAGTACTTC. Its protein is CASSLEVERSSYEQYF. Full variable domain (missing parts from reference TRBV7-8 and TRBJ2-7): GAGVSQSPRYKVAKRGQDVALRCDPISGHVSLFWYQQALGQGPEFLTYFQNEAQLDKSGLPSDRFFAERPEGSVSTLKIQRTQQEDSAVYLCASSLEVERSSYEQYFGPGTRLTVT.

J is TRBJ2-3 and V is TRBV9; TRBD2 matches 10 bases. V was pared by 5 bases and J by 7 bases, with 7 bases of the junction left unmatched. This CDR3 region has 14 residues. CDR1 SGDLS and CDR2 YYNGEE come from the germline V gene. CDR3 sequence reads: CASSESSGSHTQYF. The CDR3 DNA sequence: TGTGCCAGCAGTGAATCTAGCGGGAGTCATACGCAGTATTTT.

This clonotype was counted a few times. This sequence joins TRBV7-9 and TRBJ1-2; no firm D call. The ends were cut back, 1 base at V and 7 bases at J, with 10 bases in the middle. CDR1 is SEHNR, CDR2 FQNEAQ, per germline (reference sequence). CDR3 length equals 13 residues. CDR3 loop: CASSLDLMLGYTF. CDR3 in DNA: TGTGCCAGCAGCTTAGACCTTATGCTTGGCTACACCTTC.

The J gene is TRBJ1-5, the V gene TRBV28, with a tentative D call TRBD1 (6 bases). The germline CDR1 and CDR2 sequences are MDHEN and SYDVKM. The ends were cut back, 5 bases at V and 1 base at J, with 15 bases in the middle. CDR3 size: 16 residues. CDR3 sequence reads: CASSQTGLGSNQPQHF. The CDR3 DNA follows: TGTGCCAGCAGTCAGACAGGCCTCGGGAGCAATCAGCCCCAGCATTTT.

This clonotype has a handful of counts. J is TRBJ1-2 and V is TRBV5-1; no reliable D call. Germline V gene lookup returns CDR1 SGHRS and CDR2 YFSETQ. V lost 0 bases and J 2 bases, leaving 20 bases between the germline ends. The CDR3 has 18 amino acids. CDR3 nucleotide sequence: TGCGCCAGCAGCTTGGGGGGTCTGGAATTAGTAAGGAACTATGGCTACACCTTC. Translation: CASSLGGLELVRNYGYTF. The full variable domain, rest sourced from reference TRBV5-1 and TRBJ1-2, is KAGVTQTPRYLIKTRGQQVTLSCSPISGHRSVSWYQQTPGQGLQFLFEYFSETQRNKGNFPGRFSGRQFSNSRSEMNVSTLELGDSALYLCASSLGGLELVRNYGYTFGSGTRLTVV.

Concerning this clonotype itself: This may be a read error: a much more frequent sequence differs by one nucleotide. This chain connects TRBV20-1 to TRBJ2-7, with D maybe TRBD1 (6 bases). Trimming left V 8 bases short and J 2 bases short, with 16 bases between. This CDR3 contains 13 residues. The germline gives CDR1 DFQATT, CDR2 SNEGSKA (reference sequence). The CDR3 spells CSIQGGIPYEQYF. The CDR3 nucleotides read TGCAGTATACAGGGCGGAATCCCCTACGAGCAGTACTTC.

This clonotype showed up just a few times. This chain connects TRBV4-1 to TRBJ2-3; TRBD2 matches at 9 bases. This CDR3 spans 18 amino acids. Trimming cost V 0 bases and J 0 bases; bases outside gene matches: 7. Germline V gene lookup returns CDR1 MGHRA and CDR2 YSYEKL. In nucleotides, the CDR3 is TGCGCCAGCAGCCAAGATGCGGGAGGGCCTCGTAGCACAGATACGCAGTATTTT. This translates into CASSQDAGGPRSTDTQYF.